Presented here are 23 T cell receptor beta chains from one specimen sequenced in a study of regulatory T cells in long-lasting Graves disease. Building the TCR beta libraries relied on iRepertoire HTBI primers, and CDR3 regions underwent Arm-PCR. TCRdb redid the calling of the multiplex PCR reads with MiXCR, one entry per CDR3 protein. The sample yields 400,000 to 500,000 distinct CDR3 sequences, roughly 15% seen once. As for time point: newly diagnosed GD, antithyroid drugs for less than 3 months. Extracted PBMC RNA gave rise to the TCR library. The same sample was also studied in work on T cells in Graves' hyperthyroidism and ophthalmopathy.

The sample was peripheral blood mononuclear cells (PBMCs), taken at new diagnosis, from a patient treated with antithyroid drugs. All receptors derive from a woman aged 18-29 years with Graves disease.

Many counts were recorded for this clonotype. CDR3 DNA: TGTGCCAGCAGTGGTGGGACTAATAATGAGCAGTTCTTC. Its translation is CASSGGTNNEQFF. J is TRBJ2-1 and V is TRBV12-3 or TRBV12-4, with 7 bases aligning to TRBD2. The CDR3 contains 13 residues. V trimming: 5 bases; J trimming: 7 bases; junction bases outside the gene matches: 5.

Details on this clonotype: Since a much larger clone is just one base distant, this may be a read error. The chain recombines TRBV7-8 with TRBJ2-1; TRBD1 is a possible D gene (7 bases). Looked up from germline, CDR1 is SGHVS and CDR2 is FQNEAQ. Trimming cost V 5 bases and J 10 bases, with 24 bases left between them. This CDR3 has 16 residues. In nucleotides, the CDR3 is TGTGCCAGCAGCCAGAGGCGGGACAGACCCTTCTACGAGCAGTTCTTC. Its translation is CASSQRRDRPFYEQFF.

This clonotype was observed many times. This rearrangement joins TRBV7-2 to TRBJ2-7; 7 bases are shared with TRBD1. Trimming took 2 bases from V and 2 from J; bases not matched to a gene: 6. The V gene's germline CDR1 is SGHTA and CDR2 FQGNSA. The CDR3 is 15 amino acids. The CDR3 sequence: CASSLTTGDTYEQYF. CDR3 nucleotides: TGTGCCAGCAGCTTAACCACAGGGGATACCTACGAGCAGTACTTC.

The V call is TRBV12-3 or TRBV12-4, the J call TRBJ2-1, with D unresolved. The CDR3 consists of 15 residues. The germline V and J ends were trimmed by 0 bases and 6 bases, with 12 bases remaining between them. This CDR3 is CASSLAPGEINEQFF. The CDR3 coding sequence is TGTGCCAGCAGTTTAGCCCCAGGAGAAATCAATGAGCAGTTCTTC.

This clonotype has a count of ten or more. DNA of the CDR3: TGTGCCAGCAGCTCCCTCCGGGCTCCGGACCCTGGGGCCAACGTCCTGACTTTC. Translation: CASSSLRAPDPGANVLTF. The rearrangement uses TRBV11-2 and TRBJ2-6; D ambiguous. CDR3 length: 18 residues. Germline values: CDR1 SGHAT, CDR2 FQNNGV. Trimming took 4 bases from V and 2 from J, leaving 18 bases between them.

The table lists this clonotype with a few counts. The chain combines TRBV29-1 with TRBJ2-7; D unresolved. The CDR3 length is 13 residues. The V gene lost 0 bases and the J gene lost 3 bases, with 9 bases spanning the gap. The germline gives CDR1 SQVTM, CDR2 ANQGSEA. CDR3 nucleotide sequence: TGCAGCGTTGAAGATGTATACGGCTACGAGCAGTACTTC. This gives the protein CSVEDVYGYEQYF.

The table lists this clonotype with many counts. CDR3 amino acids: CASSLDGTSSYNEQFF. CDR3 nucleotides: TGTGCCAGCAGCTTAGATGGGACCAGCTCCTACAATGAGCAGTTCTTC. The chain uses TRBV7-2 and TRBJ2-1, with D perhaps assigned TRBD1 or TRBD2 (5 bases each). Germline CDR1 reads SGHTA; CDR2 reads FQGNSA. V lost 1 base, J lost 0 bases, and 10 bases lay in between. There are 16 residues in the CDR3.

In this sample, this clonotype turned up many times. This rearrangement joins TRBV10-2 to TRBJ2-3, with D unresolved. Germline values: CDR1 WSHSY, CDR2 SAAADI. This CDR3 is built from 13 residues. The V gene lost 7 bases and the J gene lost 2 bases, with 10 bases spanning the gap. As DNA, the CDR3 is TGCGCCAGCAAAGACCGAAACACAGATACGCAGTATTTT. This gives the protein CASKDRNTDTQYF.

Only a few counts were recorded for this clonotype. The chain is built from TRBV5-4 and TRBJ1-2; TRBD1 aligns across 7 bases. Germline-derived CDR1 and CDR2 are SGHNT and YYREEE (reference sequence). The CDR3 sequence is 14 residues long. The junction had 9 bases not matched to a gene; V was cut back by 3 bases and J by 7 bases. This chain's CDR3 is CASSSSTGRGGYTF. In nucleotides, the CDR3 is TGTGCCAGCAGCTCTTCGACAGGGCGGGGTGGCTACACCTTC.

Many counts were recorded for this clonotype. The chain couples TRBV7-2 to TRBJ2-4; D is undetermined. In germline, CDR1 is SGHTA, CDR2 FQGNSA. V lost 4 bases and J 7 bases, leaving 14 bases between the germline ends. This CDR3 has 14 amino acids. The CDR3 region has the DNA TGTGCCAGCAGCTCCTCCCAGATACGGAACATTCAGTACTTC. It codes for CASSSSQIRNIQYF.

This clonotype was counted ten times or more. The rearrangement uses TRBV20-1 and TRBJ1-2; D ambiguous. V was cut by 5 bases and J by 0 bases, with 7 bases left in between. CDR1 and CDR2 (germline): DFQATT, SNEGSKA (reference sequence). The CDR3 sequence is 12 residues long. The CDR3 protein is CSADDANYGYTF. Here the CDR3 DNA reads TGCAGTGCTGACGACGCTAACTATGGCTACACCTTC.

This clonotype was seen ten or more times. The J gene is TRBJ1-1, the V gene TRBV18; 8 nucleotides agree with TRBD1. This CDR3 has 14 residues. Germline CDR1 KGHSH, CDR2 LQKENI. With 8 bases clipped from V and 5 bases from J, the junction kept 10 bases outside the gene matches. CDR3 coding DNA: TGTGCCAGCACGAGACAGGGGACGGGAACTGAAGCTTTCTTT. Translated, it gives CASTRQGTGTEAFF.

This clonotype was seen ten or more times. The rearrangement links TRBV2 to TRBJ2-1; 12 positions match TRBD2. This CDR3 comprises 15 residues. Germline V gene sequence: CDR1 SNHLY, CDR2 FYNNEI. With V trimmed by 5 bases and J by 4 bases, 3 bases remained unmatched. CDR3 nucleotides: TGTGCCAGCAGTCGTGGGACTAGCGGGTACAATGAGCAGTTCTTC. Amino acid sequence: CASSRGTSGYNEQFF.

Of note for this clonotype: The germline gene is not matched at one end of the junction; a read error may be the cause. The chain employs TRBV30 and TRBJ2-5; no clear D. The CDR3 has 13 residues. Germline assignment: CDR1 GTSNPN and CDR2 SVGIG (reference sequence). Here the CDR3 reads CDWSQGLGETQYF. CDR3 DNA sequence: TGTGACTGGAGTCAAGGGCTAGGAGAGACCCAGTACTTC.

There are many counts of this clonotype. The chain links TRBV19 to TRBJ1-1; TRBD1 matches 9 bases. The CDR3 loop spans 15 amino acids. CDR1 and CDR2 (germline): LNHDA, SQIVND (reference sequence). With V trimmed by 2 bases and J by 1 base, 2 bases remained unmatched. DNA of the CDR3: TGTGCCAGTAGTATAACAGGGGGCCCGAACACTGAAGCTTTCTTT. Residues: CASSITGGPNTEAFF.

For this clonotype: A much more abundant neighbour one base away suggests this may be a read error. The chain recombines TRBV28 with TRBJ2-1; TRBD2 matches at 10 bases. Per the germline V gene, CDR1 is MDHEN and CDR2 is SYDVKM. This CDR3 is 13 amino acids long. CDR3 in DNA: TGCGCCAGCAGCGGGACTAGCGACTACGAGCAGTTCTTC. Its protein product is CASSGTSDYEQFF.

This clonotype was detected ten times or more. V gene TRBV6-5 combines with J gene TRBJ2-7; D is unresolved. Looked up from germline, CDR1 is MNHEY and CDR2 is SVGAGI. This CDR3 spans 13 amino acids. V was clipped by 0 bases and J by 2 bases, with 5 bases between them. The CDR3 coding sequence is TGTGCCAGCAGTTACTCACTCGCCTACGAGCAGTACTTC. Encoded protein: CASSYSLAYEQYF.

Notes on this clonotype: A much larger clone is a single base away; this may be a read error. This chain joins TRBV6-1 and TRBJ2-1; 15 bases are a match to TRBD2. The CDR3 length is 21 residues. Losses at the gene ends were 1 base for V and 10 bases for J; bases not matched to a gene: 20. CDR1 and CDR2 from the germline V gene are MNHNS and SASEGT. The CDR3 loop is CASSEVRIGLAGGPSSYEQFF. In nucleotides, the CDR3 is TGTGCCAGCAGTGAAGTGAGGATAGGACTAGCGGGAGGGCCGAGCTCCTACGAGCAGTTCTTC.

This clonotype came up many times. The V call is TRBV7-2, the J call TRBJ2-5; D call uncertain. CDR1 is SGHTA and CDR2 is FQGNSA in the germline V gene. V was clipped by 0 bases and J by 2 bases, with 7 bases between them. CDR3 length: 14 residues. CDR3 DNA sequence: TGTGCCAGCAGCTTAGCTCTGCGGCAAGAGACCCAGTACTTC. Translation: CASSLALRQETQYF. The full variable domain, with the rest looked up from reference TRBV7-2 and TRBJ2-5, is GAGVSQSPSNKVTEKGKDVELRCDPISGHTALYWYRQSLGQGLEFLIYFQGNSAPDKSGLPSDRFSAERTGGSVSTLTIQRTQQEDSAVYLCASSLALRQETQYFGPGTRLLVL.

The table lists this clonotype with a few counts. The chain joins TRBV7-8 to TRBJ2-5, with TRBD1 as a possible D gene (5 bases). Trimming removed 5 bases from V and 3 bases from J, with 13 bases in between. This CDR3 has 14 residues. Germline values: CDR1 SGHVS, CDR2 FQNEAQ. The CDR3 DNA reads as TGTGCCAGCAGCCCAGGAGCAGGGAAAGAGACCCAGTACTTC. The encoded protein is CASSPGAGKETQYF.

As regards this clonotype: This could be a read error, since a much larger clone is one nucleotide away. The genes are TRBV20-1 and TRBJ2-5, with TRBD2 matching over 12 bases. V was clipped by 3 bases and J by 11 bases; unmatched bases: 19. Germline assignment: CDR1 DFQATT and CDR2 SNEGSKA (reference sequence). The CDR3 totals 17 residues. The CDR3 DNA sequence: TGCAGTGCTAGTGGGGCCAGGACTAGCGGGGAATCACTTGAGCAGTACTTC. Its translation: CSASGARTSGESLEQYF.

The chain couples TRBV27 to TRBJ2-3, with 9 bases aligning to TRBD2. Germline V gives CDR1 MNHEY, CDR2 SMNVEV (reference sequence). Trimming at V came to 8 bases and at J to 7 bases, leaving 7 bases not matched to a gene. This CDR3 region has 13 residues. CDR3 amino acids: CASGASGTNTQYF. Written as DNA, the CDR3 is TGTGCCAGCGGAGCTAGCGGGACGAATACGCAGTATTTT.

This clonotype came up many times. The chain recombines TRBV7-9 with TRBJ2-7, with D possibly being TRBD2 (6 bases). The CDR3 consists of 13 residues. Per germline, CDR1 SEHNR and CDR2 FQNEAQ (reference sequence). The ends were cut back, 9 bases at V and 4 bases at J, with 16 bases in the middle. The CDR3 sequence: CASSNRGVYEQYF. The CDR3, as DNA: TGTGCCAGTTCCAACCGCGGGGTTTACGAGCAGTACTTC.